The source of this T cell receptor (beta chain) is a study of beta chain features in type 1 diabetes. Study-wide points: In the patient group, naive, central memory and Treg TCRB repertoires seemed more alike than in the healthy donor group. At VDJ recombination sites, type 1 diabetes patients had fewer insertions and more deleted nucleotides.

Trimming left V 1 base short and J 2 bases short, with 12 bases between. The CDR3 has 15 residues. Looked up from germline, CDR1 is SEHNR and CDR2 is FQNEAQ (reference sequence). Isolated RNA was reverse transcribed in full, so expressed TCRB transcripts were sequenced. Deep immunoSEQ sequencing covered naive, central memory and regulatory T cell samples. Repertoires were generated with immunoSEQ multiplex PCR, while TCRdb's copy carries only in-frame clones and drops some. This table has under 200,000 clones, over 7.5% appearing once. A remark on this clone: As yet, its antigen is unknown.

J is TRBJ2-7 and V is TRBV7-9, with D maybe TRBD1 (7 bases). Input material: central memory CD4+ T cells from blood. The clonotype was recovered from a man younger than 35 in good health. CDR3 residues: CASSLDAGQTYEQYF. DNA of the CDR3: TGTGCCAGCAGCTTAGATGCGGGACAGACCTACGAGCAGTACTTC. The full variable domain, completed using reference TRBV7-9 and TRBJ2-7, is DTGVSQNPRHKITKRGQNVTFRCDPISEHNRLYWYRQTLGQGPEFLTYFQNEAQLEKSRLLSDRFSAERPKGSFSTLEIQRTEQGDSAMYLCASSLDAGQTYEQYFGPGTRLTVT.